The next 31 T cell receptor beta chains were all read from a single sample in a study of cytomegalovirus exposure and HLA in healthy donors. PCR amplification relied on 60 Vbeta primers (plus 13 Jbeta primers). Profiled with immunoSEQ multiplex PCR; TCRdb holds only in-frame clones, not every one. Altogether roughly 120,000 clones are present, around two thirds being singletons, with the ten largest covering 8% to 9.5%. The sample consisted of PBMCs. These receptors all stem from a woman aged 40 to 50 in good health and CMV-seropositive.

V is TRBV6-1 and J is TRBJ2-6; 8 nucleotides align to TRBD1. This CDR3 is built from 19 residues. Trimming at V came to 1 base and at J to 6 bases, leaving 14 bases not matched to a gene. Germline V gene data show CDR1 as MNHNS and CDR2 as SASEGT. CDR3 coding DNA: TGTGCCAGCAGTGAAGAGGACAGGGCAACGACGTACGAGGCCAACGTCCTGACTTTC. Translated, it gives CASSEEDRATTYEANVLTF.

The chain's CDR3 is CATGLAGGPEQFF. The DNA of the CDR3 is TGTGCCACCGGACTAGCGGGAGGTCCTGAGCAGTTCTTC. The chain uses TRBV27 and TRBJ2-1; 14 nucleotides agree with TRBD2. CDR1 and CDR2 from the germline V gene are MNHEY and SMNVEV (reference sequence). V trimming: 10 bases; J trimming: 9 bases; junction bases outside the gene matches: 5. The CDR3 extends over 13 amino acids.

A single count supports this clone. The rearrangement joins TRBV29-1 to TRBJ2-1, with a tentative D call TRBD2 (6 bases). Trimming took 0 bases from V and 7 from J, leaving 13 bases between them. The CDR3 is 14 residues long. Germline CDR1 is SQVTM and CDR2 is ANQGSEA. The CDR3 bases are TGCAGCGTTGAAGACCCCGGGACTGGTAATGAGCAGTTCTTC. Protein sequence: CSVEDPGTGNEQFF.

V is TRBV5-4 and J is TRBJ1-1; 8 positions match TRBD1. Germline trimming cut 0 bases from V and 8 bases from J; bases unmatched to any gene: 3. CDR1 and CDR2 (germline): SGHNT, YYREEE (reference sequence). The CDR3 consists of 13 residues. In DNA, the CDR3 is TGTGCCAGCAGCTTGGCGACAGGGGAGGAAGCTTTCTTT. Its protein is CASSLATGEEAFF.

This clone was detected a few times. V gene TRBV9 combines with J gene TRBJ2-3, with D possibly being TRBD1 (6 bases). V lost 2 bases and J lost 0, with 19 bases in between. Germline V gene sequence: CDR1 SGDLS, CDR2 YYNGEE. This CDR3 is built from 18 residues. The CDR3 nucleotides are TGTGCCAGCAGCGTTTCCTCACAGGGCCCCGTGAGCACAGATACGCAGTATTTT. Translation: CASSVSSQGPVSTDTQYF.

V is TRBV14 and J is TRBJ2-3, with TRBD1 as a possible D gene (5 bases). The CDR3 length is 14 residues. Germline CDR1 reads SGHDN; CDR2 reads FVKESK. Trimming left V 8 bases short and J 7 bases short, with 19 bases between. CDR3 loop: CASGSSWGQNTQYF. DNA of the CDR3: TGTGCCAGCGGATCGAGTTGGGGCCAAAATACGCAGTATTTT.

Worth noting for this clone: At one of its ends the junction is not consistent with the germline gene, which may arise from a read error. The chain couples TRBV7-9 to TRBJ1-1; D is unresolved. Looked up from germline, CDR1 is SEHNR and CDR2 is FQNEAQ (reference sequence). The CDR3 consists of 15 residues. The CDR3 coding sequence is TGTTCCAGCACCAACCACCGGGAGTTCGGCACTGAAGCTTTCTTT. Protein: CSSTNHREFGTEAFF. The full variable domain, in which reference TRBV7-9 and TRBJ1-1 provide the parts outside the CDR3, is DTGVSQNPRHKITKRGQNVTFRCDPISEHNRLYWYRQTLGQGPEFLTYFQNEAQLEKSRLLSDRFSAERPKGSFSTLEIQRTEQGDSAMYLCSSTNHREFGTEAFFGQGTRLTVV.

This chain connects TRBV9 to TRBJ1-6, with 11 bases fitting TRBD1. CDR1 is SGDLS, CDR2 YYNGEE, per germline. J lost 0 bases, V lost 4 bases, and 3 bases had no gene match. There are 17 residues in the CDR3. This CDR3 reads CASSSGTGGSYNSPLHF. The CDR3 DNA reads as TGTGCCAGCAGCTCGGGGACAGGGGGCTCCTATAATTCACCCCTCCACTTT.

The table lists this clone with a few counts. The CDR3 loop is CASSSGDSGNTIYF. CDR3 in DNA: TGTGCCAGCAGTTCAGGGGACTCTGGAAACACCATATATTTT. This chain joins TRBV28 and TRBJ1-3, with D maybe TRBD1 (6 bases). The CDR3 runs 14 residues. Trimming took off 4 bases at V and 0 bases at J, with 7 bases between the two ends. Germline CDR1 and CDR2: MDHEN and SYDVKM.

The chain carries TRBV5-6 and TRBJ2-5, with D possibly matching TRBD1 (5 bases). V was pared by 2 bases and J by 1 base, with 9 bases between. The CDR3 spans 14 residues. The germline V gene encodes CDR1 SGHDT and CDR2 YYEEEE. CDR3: CASSFGRVQETQYF. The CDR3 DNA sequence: TGTGCCAGCAGCTTTGGCAGGGTCCAAGAGACCCAGTACTTC. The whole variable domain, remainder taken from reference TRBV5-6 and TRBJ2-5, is DAGVTQSPTHLIKTRGQQVTLRCSPKSGHDTVSWYQQALGQGPQFIFQYYEEEERQRGNFPDRFSGHQFPNYSSELNVNALLLGDSALYLCASSFGRVQETQYFGPGTRLLVL.

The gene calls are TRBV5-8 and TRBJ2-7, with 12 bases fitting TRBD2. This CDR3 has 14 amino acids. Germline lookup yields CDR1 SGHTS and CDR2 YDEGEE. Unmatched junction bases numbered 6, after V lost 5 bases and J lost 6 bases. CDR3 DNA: TGTGCCAGCAGGAAACTAGCGGGAGGTCGCGAGCAGTACTTC. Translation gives CASRKLAGGREQYF.

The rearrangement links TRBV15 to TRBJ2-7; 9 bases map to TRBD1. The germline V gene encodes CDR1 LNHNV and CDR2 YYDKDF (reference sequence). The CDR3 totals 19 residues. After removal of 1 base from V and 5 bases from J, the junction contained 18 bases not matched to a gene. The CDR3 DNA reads TGTGCCACCAGCAGAGGCGCCGATACATACGGGACAGGGATCCACGAGCAGTACTTC. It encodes CATSRGADTYGTGIHEQYF.

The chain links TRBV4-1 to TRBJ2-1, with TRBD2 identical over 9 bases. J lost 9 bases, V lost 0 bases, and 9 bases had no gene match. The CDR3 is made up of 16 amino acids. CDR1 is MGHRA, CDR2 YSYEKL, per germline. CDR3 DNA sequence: TGCGCCAGCAGCCAAGATTTTCCGGGACTAGCTGGTGAGCAGTTCTTC. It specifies CASSQDFPGLAGEQFF.

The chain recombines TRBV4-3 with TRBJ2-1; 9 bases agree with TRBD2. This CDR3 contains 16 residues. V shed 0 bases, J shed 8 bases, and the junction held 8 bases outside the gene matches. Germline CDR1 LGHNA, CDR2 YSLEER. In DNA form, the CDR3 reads TGCGCCAGCAGCCAAGAGCTGGCGGGAGGGCCGGATGAGCAGTTCTTC. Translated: CASSQELAGGPDEQFF.

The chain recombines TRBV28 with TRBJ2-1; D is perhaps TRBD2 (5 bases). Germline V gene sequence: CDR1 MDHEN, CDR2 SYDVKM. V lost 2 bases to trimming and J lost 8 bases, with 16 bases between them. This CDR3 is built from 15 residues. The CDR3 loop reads CASSLVGMGLDEQFF. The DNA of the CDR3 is TGTGCCAGCAGTTTAGTCGGGATGGGGTTAGATGAGCAGTTCTTC.

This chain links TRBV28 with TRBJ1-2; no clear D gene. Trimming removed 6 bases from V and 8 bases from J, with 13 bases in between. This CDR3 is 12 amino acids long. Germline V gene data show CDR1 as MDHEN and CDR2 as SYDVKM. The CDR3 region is CASRPGGVGYTF. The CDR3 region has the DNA TGTGCCAGCAGGCCGGGTGGAGTAGGCTACACCTTC.

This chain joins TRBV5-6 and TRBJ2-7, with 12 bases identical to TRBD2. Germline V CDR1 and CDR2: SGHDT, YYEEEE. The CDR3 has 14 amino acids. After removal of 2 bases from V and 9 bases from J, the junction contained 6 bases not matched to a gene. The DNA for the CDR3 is TGTGCCAGCAGCTTTTGGACTAGCGGGACGGTGCAGTACTTC. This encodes CASSFWTSGTVQYF.

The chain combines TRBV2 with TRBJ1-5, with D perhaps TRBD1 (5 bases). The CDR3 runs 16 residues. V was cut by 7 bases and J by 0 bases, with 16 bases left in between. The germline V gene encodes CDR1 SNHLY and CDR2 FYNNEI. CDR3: CASIGQGGNSNQPQHF. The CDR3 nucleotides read TGTGCCAGCATAGGGCAGGGCGGCAATAGCAATCAGCCCCAGCATTTT.

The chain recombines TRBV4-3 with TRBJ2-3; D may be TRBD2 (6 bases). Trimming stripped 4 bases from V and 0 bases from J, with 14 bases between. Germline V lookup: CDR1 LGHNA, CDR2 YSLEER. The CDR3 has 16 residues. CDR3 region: CASSPSVAVSTDTQYF. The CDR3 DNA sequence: TGCGCCAGCAGCCCGTCGGTAGCGGTTAGCACAGATACGCAGTATTTT.

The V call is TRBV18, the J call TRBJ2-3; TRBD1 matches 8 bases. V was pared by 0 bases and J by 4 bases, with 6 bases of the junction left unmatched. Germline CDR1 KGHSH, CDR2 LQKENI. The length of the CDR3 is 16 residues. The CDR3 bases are TGTGCCAGCTCACCACCGATCAGGGGGCCGGCAGATACGCAGTATTTT. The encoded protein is CASSPPIRGPADTQYF.

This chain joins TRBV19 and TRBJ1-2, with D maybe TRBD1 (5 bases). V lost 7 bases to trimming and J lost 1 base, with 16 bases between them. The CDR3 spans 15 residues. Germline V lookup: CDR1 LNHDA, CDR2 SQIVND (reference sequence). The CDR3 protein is CASTTDSMFNYGYTF. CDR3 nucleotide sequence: TGTGCCAGTACCACAGACAGCATGTTTAACTATGGCTACACCTTC. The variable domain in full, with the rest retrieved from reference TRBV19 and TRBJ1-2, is DGGITQSPKYLFRKEGQNVTLSCEQNLNHDAMYWYRQDPGQGLRLIYYSQIVNDFQKGDIAEGYSVSREKKESFPLTVTSAQKNPTAFYLCASTTDSMFNYGYTFGSGTRLTVV.

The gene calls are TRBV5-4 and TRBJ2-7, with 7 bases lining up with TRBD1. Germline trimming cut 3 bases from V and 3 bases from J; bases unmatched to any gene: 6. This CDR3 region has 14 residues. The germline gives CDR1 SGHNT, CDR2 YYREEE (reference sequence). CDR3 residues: CASSSGDSIYEQYF. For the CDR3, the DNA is TGTGCCAGCAGCTCAGGGGACAGCATCTACGAGCAGTACTTC.

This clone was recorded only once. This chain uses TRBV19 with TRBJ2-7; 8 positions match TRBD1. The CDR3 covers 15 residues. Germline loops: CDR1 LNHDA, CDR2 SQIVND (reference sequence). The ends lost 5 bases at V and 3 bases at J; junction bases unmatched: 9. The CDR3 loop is CASSQGAGPDYEQYF. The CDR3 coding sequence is TGTGCCAGTAGTCAGGGGGCAGGGCCGGACTACGAGCAGTACTTC. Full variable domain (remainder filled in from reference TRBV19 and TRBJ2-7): DGGITQSPKYLFRKEGQNVTLSCEQNLNHDAMYWYRQDPGQGLRLIYYSQIVNDFQKGDIAEGYSVSREKKESFPLTVTSAQKNPTAFYLCASSQGAGPDYEQYFGPGTRLTVT.

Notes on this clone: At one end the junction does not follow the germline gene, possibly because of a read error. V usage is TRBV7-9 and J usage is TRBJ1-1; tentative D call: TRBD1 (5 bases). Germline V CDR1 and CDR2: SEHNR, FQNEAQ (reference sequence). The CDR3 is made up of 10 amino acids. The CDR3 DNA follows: TGTTCCAGCACCGGGACTGAGGCTTTCTTT. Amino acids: CSSTGTEAFF.

This CDR3 reads CASSRAGGRRTEAFF. In DNA form, the CDR3 reads TGTGCCAGTAGTCGGGCAGGGGGGAGAAGAACTGAAGCTTTCTTT. The V gene is TRBV19, the J gene TRBJ1-1; 7 bases line up with TRBD1. In germline, CDR1 is LNHDA, CDR2 SQIVND (reference sequence). Germline trimming cut 5 bases from V and 5 bases from J; bases unmatched to any gene: 11. This CDR3 has 15 amino acids.

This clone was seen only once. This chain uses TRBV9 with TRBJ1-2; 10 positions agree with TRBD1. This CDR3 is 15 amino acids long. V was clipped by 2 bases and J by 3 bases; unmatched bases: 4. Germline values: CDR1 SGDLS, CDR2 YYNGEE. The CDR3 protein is CASSVAGTGDYGYTF. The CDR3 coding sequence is TGTGCCAGCAGCGTCGCCGGGACAGGGGACTATGGCTACACCTTC.

The CDR3, as DNA: TGTGCCAGCAGTTCTGTGGTAGCGGGAGGGGAGGTAGAAACAGATACGCAGTATTTT. Its protein product is CASSSVVAGGEVETDTQYF. J is TRBJ2-3 and V is TRBV27, with 11 bases that match TRBD2. CDR1 and CDR2 from the germline V gene are MNHEY and SMNVEV (reference sequence). V was pared by 4 bases and J by 3 bases, with 15 bases of the junction left unmatched. The CDR3 has 19 residues.

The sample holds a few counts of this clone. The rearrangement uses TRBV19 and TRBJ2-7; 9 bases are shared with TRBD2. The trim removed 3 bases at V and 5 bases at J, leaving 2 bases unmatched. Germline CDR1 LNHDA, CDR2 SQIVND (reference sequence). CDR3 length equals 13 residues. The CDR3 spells CASSMASGNEQYF. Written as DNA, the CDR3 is TGTGCCAGTAGTATGGCTAGCGGGAACGAGCAGTACTTC.

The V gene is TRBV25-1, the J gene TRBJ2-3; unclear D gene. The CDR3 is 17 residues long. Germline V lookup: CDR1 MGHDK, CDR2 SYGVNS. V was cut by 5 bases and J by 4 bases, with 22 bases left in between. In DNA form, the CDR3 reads TGTGCCAGCAGTAAGAGCAAGGATCGGGTTCGCGCAGATACGCAGTATTTT. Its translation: CASSKSKDRVRADTQYF.

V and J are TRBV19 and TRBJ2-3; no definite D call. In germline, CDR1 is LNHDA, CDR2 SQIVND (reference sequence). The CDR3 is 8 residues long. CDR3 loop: CGRDTQYF. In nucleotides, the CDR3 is TGTGGGCGGGATACGCAGTATTTT.

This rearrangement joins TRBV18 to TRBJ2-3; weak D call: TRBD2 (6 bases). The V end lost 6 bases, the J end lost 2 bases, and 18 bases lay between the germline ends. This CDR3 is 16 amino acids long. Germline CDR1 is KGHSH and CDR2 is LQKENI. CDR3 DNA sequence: TGTGCCAGCTCCCCAGCGCGGGACCCTGTCACAGATACGCAGTATTTT. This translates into CASSPARDPVTDTQYF.